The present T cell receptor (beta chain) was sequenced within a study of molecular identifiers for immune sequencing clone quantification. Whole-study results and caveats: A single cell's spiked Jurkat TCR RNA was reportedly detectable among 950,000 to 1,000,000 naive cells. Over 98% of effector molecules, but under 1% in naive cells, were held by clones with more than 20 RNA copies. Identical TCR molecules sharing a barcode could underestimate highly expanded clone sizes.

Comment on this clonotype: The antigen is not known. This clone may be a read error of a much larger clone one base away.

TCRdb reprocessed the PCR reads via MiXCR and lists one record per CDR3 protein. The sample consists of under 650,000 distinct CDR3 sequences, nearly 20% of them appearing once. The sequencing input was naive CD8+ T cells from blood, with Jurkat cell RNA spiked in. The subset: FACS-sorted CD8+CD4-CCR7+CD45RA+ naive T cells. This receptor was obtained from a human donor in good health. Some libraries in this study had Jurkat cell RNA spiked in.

CDR3: CSVEGIAYGYTF. In DNA form, the CDR3 reads TGCAGCGTTGAAGGTATAGCCTATGGCTACACCTTC. The chain uses TRBV29-1 and TRBJ1-2; D is unresolved. In germline, CDR1 is SQVTM, CDR2 ANQGSEA. Deletions cut 1 base from V and 4 bases from J, with 7 bases between. The CDR3 loop spans 12 amino acids.